These 11 T cell receptor beta chains were all obtained from the same sample, sequenced in a study of early T cells in non-severe SARS-CoV-2 infection. TCRdb redid the calling of the 5' RACE reads with MiXCR, one entry per CDR3 protein. The data contain about 40,000 distinct CDR3 sequences, more than 4.5% of them singletons. Sequences were derived from whole blood, sampled at baseline. Every receptor here comes from an adult who was a healthcare worker with PCR-confirmed SARS-CoV-2 infection or an uninfected control (not recorded which).

This clonotype showed up many times. The rearrangement joins TRBV2 to TRBJ1-5, with TRBD1 as a possible D gene (6 bases). This CDR3 spans 15 amino acids. The germline V and J ends were trimmed by 7 bases and 0 bases, with 13 bases remaining between them. CDR1 and CDR2 (germline): SNHLY, FYNNEI. The CDR3 reads CASTRGGYSNQPQHF. For the CDR3, the DNA is TGTGCCAGCACAAGAGGGGGGTATAGCAATCAGCCCCAGCATTTT.

This clonotype was observed a handful of times. The V call is TRBV20-1, the J call TRBJ1-1; 12 bases align to TRBD1. Germline V gives CDR1 DFQATT, CDR2 SNEGSKA (reference sequence). This CDR3 contains 14 residues. J gave up 5 bases and V 6 bases, and 7 bases lay outside the gene matches. The CDR3 nucleotides are TGCAGTGCCCGGGACAGGGGGCGAGCAACTGAAGCTTTCTTT. Amino acids: CSARDRGRATEAFF.

This clonotype was seen at least ten times. The rearrangement joins TRBV14 to TRBJ2-5; 7 bases are shared with TRBD2. Germline V CDR1 and CDR2: SGHDN, FVKESK. This CDR3 spans 13 amino acids. The trim removed 4 bases at V and 5 bases at J, leaving 4 bases unmatched. The CDR3 nucleotides read TGTGCCAGCAGCCCCTCGCGGGGGGAGACCCAGTACTTC. Protein sequence: CASSPSRGETQYF. Complete variable domain (other parts from reference TRBV14 and TRBJ2-5): EAGVTQFPSHSVIEKGQTVTLRCDPISGHDNLYWYRRVMGKEIKFLLHFVKESKQDESGMPNNRFLAERTGGTYSTLKVQPAELEDSGVYFCASSPSRGETQYFGPGTRLLVL.

This clonotype was recorded many times. The chain links TRBV13 to TRBJ2-1; 7 bases line up with TRBD2. Looked up from germline, CDR1 is PRHDT and CDR2 is FYEKMQ (reference sequence). The CDR3 has 15 amino acids. The trim removed 3 bases at V and 7 bases at J, leaving 9 bases unmatched. CDR3 protein: CASSFRREIGNEQFF. The DNA for the CDR3 is TGTGCCAGCAGCTTTCGGCGGGAGATAGGGAATGAGCAGTTCTTC.

This clonotype showed up just a few times. This rearrangement joins TRBV14 to TRBJ2-7; no clear D gene. V lost 1 base to trimming and J lost 0 bases, with 7 bases between them. Per the germline V gene, CDR1 is SGHDN and CDR2 is FVKESK. CDR3 length: 14 amino acids. This CDR3 reads CASSQGGYSYEQYF. CDR3 coding DNA: TGTGCCAGCAGCCAAGGAGGATACTCCTACGAGCAGTACTTC.

At least ten counts were recorded for this clonotype. This chain connects TRBV6-5 to TRBJ1-5, with TRBD1 as a possible D gene (5 bases). V was trimmed by 6 bases and J by 3 bases, leaving 15 bases between them. Germline loops: CDR1 MNHEY, CDR2 SVGAGI. The CDR3 consists of 15 residues. The CDR3 region is CASSPGTVVNQPQHF. The CDR3 nucleotides read TGTGCCAGCAGCCCAGGGACGGTGGTCAATCAGCCCCAGCATTTT.

There are many counts of this clonotype. This chain joins TRBV7-8 and TRBJ1-2; D uncertain. The CDR3 has 12 amino acids. Germline lookup yields CDR1 SGHVS and CDR2 FQNEAQ. V lost 2 bases and J 8 bases, leaving 9 bases between the germline ends. The CDR3 spells CASSLTGIGYTF. In DNA, the CDR3 is TGTGCCAGCAGCTTAACGGGTATCGGCTACACCTTC.

This clonotype was seen repeatedly, ten times or more. The chain links TRBV11-2 to TRBJ2-7; 8 bases map to TRBD2. Germline lookup yields CDR1 SGHAT and CDR2 FQNNGV. This CDR3 contains 14 residues. V was clipped by 4 bases and J by 7 bases; unmatched bases: 9. In DNA, the CDR3 is TGTGCCAGCAGCTCGTACGGGACTAGAGGAGAGCAGTACTTC. Translating gives CASSSYGTRGEQYF. Looking up the rest from reference TRBV11-2 and TRBJ2-7 gives the full variable domain: EAGVAQSPRYKIIEKRQSVAFWCNPISGHATLYWYQQILGQGPKLLIQFQNNGVVDDSQLPKDRFSAERLKGVDSTLKIQPAKLEDSAVYLCASSSYGTRGEQYFGPGTRLTVT.

This clonotype was detected ten times or more. V gene TRBV6-2 or TRBV6-3 combines with J gene TRBJ2-7, with TRBD1 as a possible D gene (6 bases). V was clipped by 4 bases and J by 5 bases, with 15 bases between them. The CDR3 is made up of 14 amino acids. The germline V gene has CDR1 MNHEY and CDR2 SVGEGT. For the CDR3, the DNA is TGTGCCAGCAGTTCCCCCCAGGGGATGGACGAGCAGTACGTC. Encoded protein: CASSSPQGMDEQYV.

In regard to this clonotype: Because the CDR3 is missing its conserved closing phenylalanine or tryptophan, this is likely a read error. This chain joins TRBV5-1 and TRBJ2-1, with unresolved D. The germline CDR1 and CDR2 sequences are SGHRS and YFSETQ. The CDR3 has 14 residues. Trimming took 8 bases from V and 4 from J, leaving 16 bases between them. The CDR3 protein is CASRSSLGYNEQFL. The CDR3 coding sequence is TGCGCCAGTCGTTCCTCTCTCGGATACAATGAGCAGTTCCTC.

This clonotype was recorded at least ten times. The CDR3 coding sequence is TGTGCCAGCTCTGGGCGGGTCTTCTCTGGAAACACCATATATTTT. As protein: CASSGRVFSGNTIYF. This chain uses TRBV25-1 with TRBJ1-3; D is uncertain. Trimming removed 8 bases at V and 0 bases at J, with 14 bases between. Germline V gene sequence: CDR1 MGHDK, CDR2 SYGVNS. The CDR3 is 15 residues long. The variable domain in full, completed from reference TRBV25-1 and TRBJ1-3, reads EADIYQTPRYLVIGTGKKITLECSQTMGHDKMYWYQQDPGMELHLIHYSYGVNSTEKGDLSSESTVSRIRTEHFPLTLESARPSHTSQYLCASSGRVFSGNTIYFGEGSWLTVV.